This is a list of T cell receptor beta chains from one sample in a study of response to subunit inactivated influenza vaccine. Using its own MiXCR run on the RT-PCR reads, TCRdb lists one record per CDR3 protein. The data contain about 500,000 distinct CDR3 sequences, 15% to 20% of them singletons. Sequencing used CD4+ T cells sorted from PBMCs, obtained about 23 months after vaccination. All receptors come from a man between 50 and 70 years old who received an inactivated influenza vaccine. Each CDR3 is given without its conserved first and last residue.

TRBJ2-7 | TRBV6-5 | ASSYSLAGGYEQY
TRBJ2-7 | TRBV12-3/TRBV12-4 | ASSFRTGDYEQY
TRBJ2-1 | TRBV3-1 | ASSQRTVNNEQF
TRBJ2-1 | TRBV18 | ASSPPGGSSYNEQF
TRBJ2-4 | TRBV20-1 | SARSGLAKNIQY
TRBJ1-1 | TRBV12-3/TRBV12-4 | ASSWGTGQGEAF
TRBJ1-4 | TRBV10-1 | ASSDGTANEKLF
TRBJ2-7 | TRBV2 | ASSLDPRGKSHEQY
TRBJ2-1 | TRBV7-8 | ASGPLAPEQF
TRBJ2-1 | TRBV11-2 | ASSLAGTRGWDEQF
TRBJ2-1 | TRBV28 | ASSFGGGSSGREF
TRBJ1-5 | TRBV5-6 | ASSRGGGRWGQPQH
TRBJ1-1 | TRBV7-2 | ASSLDVMRAEAF
TRBJ1-3 | TRBV28 | ASSLSAGSSLGNTIY
TRBJ1-1 | TRBV4-1 | ASSQDFHGGGGTEAF
TRBJ2-3 | TRBV7-3 | ASSPTSGRGSDTQY
TRBJ2-6 | TRBV24-1 | ATSDSGGPGANVLT
TRBJ1-1 | TRBV5-1 | ASSPPAVNTEAF
TRBJ2-7 | TRBV28 | ASTEDREAYEQY
TRBJ2-1 | TRBV20-1 | SAQSGTSSLNEQF
TRBJ1-2 | TRBV5-6 | ASSPTDPNYGYT
TRBJ2-2 | TRBV6-1 | ASSELGWTLAGELF
TRBJ2-3 | TRBV28 | ASSGRTGGITDTQY
TRBJ2-1 | TRBV29-1 | SALAGEYNEQF
TRBJ2-1 | TRBV7-2 | ASSPRSRQYNEQF
TRBJ1-1 | TRBV20-1 | SASSGHVPEAF
TRBJ1-4 | TRBV21-1 | ASSNHYGDRGRTNEKLF
TRBJ1-4 | TRBV29-1 | SAGGGATNEKLF
TRBJ2-6 | TRBV12-3/TRBV12-4 | ASSLQGLGANVLT
TRBJ2-7 | TRBV5-6 | ASSRPDGSYEQY
TRBJ1-5 | TRBV2 | ASSDRGNQPQH
TRBJ2-7 | TRBV12-3/TRBV12-4 | ASSSHSLAGGLEQY
TRBJ1-1 | TRBV20-1 | SAQTGGINTEAF
TRBJ1-2 | TRBV7-2 | ASSLAPSVGYGYT
TRBJ1-5 | TRBV12-3/TRBV12-4 | ASSLRTGIYQPQH
TRBJ2-1 | TRBV29-1 | SVVGSPSDYNEQF
TRBJ2-3 | TRBV7-7 | ASSLARGNTQY
TRBJ2-1 | TRBV20-1 | SASPLAGIYNEQF
TRBJ2-7 | TRBV5-1 | ASSAGQTSYEQY
TRBJ2-1 | TRBV12-3/TRBV12-4 | ASSWKAGTSGGSQF
TRBJ2-7 | TRBV11-2 | ASSLGGGVSSYEQY
TRBJ2-2 | TRBV7-2 | ASSLASGRTGELF
TRBJ1-2 | TRBV19 | ASSPETVSYT
TRBJ2-3 | TRBV10-3 | AISESHGTSGTDTQY
TRBJ2-1 | TRBV20-1 | RADSYNEQF
TRBJ2-7 | TRBV2 | ASRGDSYEQY
TRBJ2-7 | TRBV6-5 | ASSYSNPGTSGTYEQY
TRBJ2-3 | TRBV3-1 | ASSPMSSRPRDRRHTQY
TRBJ2-2 | TRBV20-1 | SARVWGGQPRIRGNTGELF
TRBJ1-6 | TRBV4-3 | ASSQDSLVGSPLH
TRBJ2-1 | TRBV10-3 | AISDQASSYNEQF
TRBJ2-7 | TRBV28 | ASSLAQVGEQY
TRBJ1-2 | TRBV20-1 | SAMGVRGYGYT